These 14 T cell receptor beta chains were sequenced from one sample in a study of T cell responses to AZD1222 COVID-19 vaccine (TCRdb year 2021). The intended sense of this specimen's time point label: about 28 days (+/-7) after the second vaccine dose. The library came from the immunoSEQ multiplex PCR assay. TCRdb re-hosts the immuneACCESS table, in-frame sequences only. Its copies lack some clones; in the studies checked, an unresolved V gene accounts for under half of them, and the cause for the rest is not known. This sample has about 140,000 clones in its table, and roughly 92% of those were observed once. The top ten clones comprise roughly 1.3% of the sample. This sample comprised peripheral blood, obtained 28 days after the second AZD1222 dose. These receptors all stem from an adult who received the AZD1222 COVID-19 vaccine.

This chain joins TRBV28 and TRBJ1-1; D remains ambiguous. Germline V CDR1 and CDR2: MDHEN, SYDVKM. The CDR3 is made up of 12 amino acids. Trimming shortened V by 6 bases and J by 7 bases, and 12 bases separated the two germline ends. CDR3 DNA: TGTGCCAGCAGATGGAGGCCGGATGAAGCTTTCTTT. Amino acid sequence: CASRWRPDEAFF.

This rearrangement joins TRBV28 to TRBJ2-3; 10 nucleotides line up with TRBD1. The CDR3 runs 14 residues. The germline V gene encodes CDR1 MDHEN and CDR2 SYDVKM. J lost 3 bases, V lost 5 bases, and 2 bases had no gene match. CDR3 in amino acids: CASSRDRGTDTQYF. The CDR3 region has the DNA TGTGCCAGCAGTAGGGACAGGGGTACAGATACGCAGTATTTT. The entire variable domain, with the rest obtained from reference TRBV28 and TRBJ2-3, is as follows: DVKVTQSSRYLVKRTGEKVFLECVQDMDHENMFWYRQDPGLGLRLIYFSYDVKMKEKGDIPEGYSVSREKKERFSLILESASTNQTSMYLCASSRDRGTDTQYFGPGTRLTVL.

The chain employs TRBV28 and TRBJ2-7, with TRBD1 identical over 10 bases. The CDR3 contains 14 residues. The junction had 11 bases not matched to a gene; V was cut back by 8 bases and J by 7 bases. CDR1 and CDR2 (germline): MDHEN, SYDVKM. The CDR3, as DNA: TGTGCCAGCGTTATGACAGGGGGCTATCGAGAGCAGTACTTC. This codes for CASVMTGGYREQYF.

J is TRBJ2-1 and V is TRBV27; 10 bases line up with TRBD1. J was trimmed by 1 base and V by 4 bases; bases with no gene match: 1. The CDR3 covers 15 residues. Germline-derived CDR1 and CDR2 are MNHEY and SMNVEV (reference sequence). For the CDR3, the DNA is TGTGCCAGCAGTTCGGGACAGGGGTCCTACAATGAGCAGTTCTTC. It codes for CASSSGQGSYNEQFF.

The chain has TRBV6-6 and TRBJ2-2; 9 nucleotides line up with TRBD2. Germline-derived CDR1 and CDR2 are MNHNY and SVGAGI (reference sequence). The CDR3 contains 14 residues. The trim removed 8 bases at V and 2 bases at J, leaving 3 bases unmatched. Here the CDR3 reads CASRRGGNTGELFF. The DNA of the CDR3 is TGTGCCAGCCGGCGGGGGGGCAACACCGGGGAGCTGTTTTTT.

V and J are TRBV7-2 and TRBJ2-7; tentative D call: TRBD1 (5 bases). V gave up 2 bases and J gave up 3 bases, with 8 bases separating them. Germline assignment: CDR1 SGHTA and CDR2 FQGNSA. This CDR3 is built from 13 residues. CDR3 residues: CASSLTQGYEQYF. The DNA of the CDR3 is TGTGCCAGCAGCTTAACGCAGGGCTACGAGCAGTACTTC. The complete variable domain, with remaining parts taken from reference TRBV7-2 and TRBJ2-7, reads GAGVSQSPSNKVTEKGKDVELRCDPISGHTALYWYRQSLGQGLEFLIYFQGNSAPDKSGLPSDRFSAERTGGSVSTLTIQRTQQEDSAVYLCASSLTQGYEQYFGPGTRLTVT.

The V call is TRBV7-6, the J call TRBJ2-1; 9 positions match TRBD2. There are 16 residues in the CDR3. Looked up from germline, CDR1 is SGHVS and CDR2 is FNYEAQ. Unmatched junction bases numbered 9, after V lost 5 bases and J lost 4 bases. CDR3 protein: CASSQGGGATYNEQFF. The CDR3 DNA is TGTGCCAGCAGCCAAGGCGGGGGGGCTACTTACAATGAGCAGTTCTTC.

The gene calls are TRBV7-6 and TRBJ2-1; D is ambiguous. The germline CDR1 and CDR2 sequences are SGHVS and FNYEAQ. CDR3 length: 15 amino acids. Trimming took off 5 bases at V and 0 bases at J, with 11 bases between the two ends. The CDR3 nucleotides are TGTGCCAGCAGCCCCATGCTGCGCTCCTACAATGAGCAGTTCTTC. This gives the protein CASSPMLRSYNEQFF.

This chain joins TRBV7-9 and TRBJ1-1; the D is unclear. The CDR3 consists of 11 residues. CDR1 and CDR2 from the germline V gene are SEHNR and FQNEAQ (reference sequence). Trimming removed 1 base from V and 7 bases from J, with 4 bases in between. The CDR3 region has the DNA TGTGCCAGCAGCTTAGGGCTTGAAGCTTTCTTT. It yields the protein CASSLGLEAFF.

J is TRBJ1-2 and V is TRBV7-9; maybe TRBD1 (5 bases). Germline V gives CDR1 SEHNR, CDR2 FQNEAQ (reference sequence). The CDR3 runs 15 residues. Trimming pared 5 bases from V and 2 bases from J, leaving 15 bases between. The CDR3 reads CASSILTAINYGYTF. In nucleotides, the CDR3 is TGTGCCAGCAGCATCCTGACAGCGATAAACTATGGCTACACCTTC.

The chain couples TRBV10-2 to TRBJ2-3, with D perhaps TRBD1 (7 bases). The CDR3 has 15 residues. Germline CDR1 and CDR2: WSHSY and SAAADI. Between the trimmed V and J ends, which lost 6 bases and 2 bases, there was a span of 15 bases. CDR3 residues: CASREGAGYTDTQYF. The CDR3 coding sequence is TGCGCCAGCAGAGAGGGGGCGGGGTACACAGATACGCAGTATTTT.

V and J are TRBV7-3 and TRBJ1-1; D uncertain. Germline CDR1 and CDR2: SGHTA and FQGTGA. The V gene lost 2 bases and the J gene lost 1 base, with 8 bases spanning the gap. This CDR3 has 14 residues. The CDR3 protein is CASSLGGWNTEAFF. The DNA for the CDR3 is TGTGCCAGCAGCTTAGGTGGATGGAACACTGAAGCTTTCTTT.

This chain uses TRBV4-2 with TRBJ2-1, with TRBD2 as a possible D gene (5 bases). Per the germline V gene, CDR1 is LGHNA and CDR2 is YNFKEQ. The germline V and J ends were trimmed by 0 bases and 2 bases, with 11 bases remaining between them. This CDR3 spans 16 amino acids. CDR3 sequence reads: CASSQDEGTPYNEQFF. In DNA, the CDR3 is TGTGCCAGCAGCCAAGATGAGGGAACCCCCTACAATGAGCAGTTCTTC.

The chain recombines TRBV7-9 with TRBJ1-2, with D possibly matching TRBD1 (6 bases). The germline gives CDR1 SEHNR, CDR2 FQNEAQ (reference sequence). Trimming cost V 8 bases and J 4 bases, with 23 bases left between them. This CDR3 is built from 16 residues. DNA of the CDR3: TGTGCCAGCGCCGGGGGGTGGGACACAAATTTCTATGGCTACACCTTC. Translated, it gives CASAGGWDTNFYGYTF.